Following are 22 T cell receptor beta chains from one sample sequenced in a study of blood T cells in healthy people across ages. Through a sample-barcoded 5' primer and a J-beta primer mix, a second PCR was run for about 6 to 11 cycles. TCRdb re-analysed the 5' RACE reads in MiXCR, keeping a single row per CDR3 protein. The sample lists 800,000 or so distinct CDR3 sequences, less than 60% occurring once. Sequenced input: blood. The receptor set was obtained from a man older than 75 in good health.

The chain combines TRBV5-1 with TRBJ2-3; no clear D gene. This CDR3 comprises 18 residues. CDR1 and CDR2 (germline): SGHRS, YFSETQ. Trimming took 4 bases from V and 0 from J, leaving 21 bases between them. DNA for the CDR3: TGCGCCAGCAGCCCCGGGCCTCGCTCTAGTACTAGCACAGATACGCAGTATTTT. Translation: CASSPGPRSSTSTDTQYF. The full variable domain, in which reference TRBV5-1 and TRBJ2-3 provide the parts outside the CDR3, is KAGVTQTPRYLIKTRGQQVTLSCSPISGHRSVSWYQQTPGQGLQFLFEYFSETQRNKGNFPGRFSGRQFSNSRSEMNVSTLELGDSALYLCASSPGPRSSTSTDTQYFGPGTRLTVL.

In this sample, this clonotype turned up many times. The V call is TRBV12-3 or TRBV12-4, the J call TRBJ1-5, with 10 positions matching TRBD1. With 6 bases clipped from V and 4 bases from J, the junction kept 0 bases outside the gene matches. This CDR3 is built from 13 residues. Here the CDR3 DNA reads TGTGCCAGCAGGGGACAGGGGAATCAGCCCCAGCATTTT. Its translation: CASRGQGNQPQHF.

This chain uses TRBV9 with TRBJ2-3; D gene uncertain. The CDR3 covers 15 residues. V was trimmed by 0 bases and J by 4 bases, leaving 12 bases between them. CDR1 is SGDLS and CDR2 is YYNGEE in the germline V gene. CDR3 sequence: CASSVAEADADTQYF. The CDR3 nucleotides read TGTGCCAGCAGCGTAGCCGAGGCCGACGCAGATACGCAGTATTTT. The full variable domain, in which reference TRBV9 and TRBJ2-3 provide the parts outside the CDR3, is DSGVTQTPKHLITATGQRVTLRCSPRSGDLSVYWYQQSLDQGLQFLIQYYNGEERAKGNILERFSAQQFPDLHSELNLSSLELGDSALYFCASSVAEADADTQYFGPGTRLTVL.

Turning to this clonotype: At one end the junction does not follow the germline gene, possibly because of a read error. The rearrangement joins TRBV6-2 or TRBV6-3 to TRBJ2-2; 7 nucleotides line up with TRBD2. Germline V lookup: CDR1 MNHEY, CDR2 SVGEGT. The CDR3 extends over 14 amino acids. CDR3 bases: TGTGCCAACAACTTGGGGGGGAACACCGGGAAGCTGTTTTTT. Amino acids: CANNLGGNTGKLFF.

The chain recombines TRBV19 with TRBJ2-3, with TRBD2 identical over 9 bases. The CDR3 length is 15 residues. Germline CDR1 reads LNHDA; CDR2 reads SQIVND (reference sequence). V lost 5 bases, J lost 5 bases, and 8 bases stayed unmatched. The CDR3 loop reads CASSAGGPMVDTQYF. For the CDR3, the DNA is TGTGCCAGTAGTGCGGGAGGGCCGATGGTAGATACGCAGTATTTT.

V usage is TRBV10-3 and J usage is TRBJ2-3; TRBD2 aligns across 13 bases. V shed 8 bases and J 3 bases; nucleotides not matched to a gene: 2. CDR1 is ENHRY and CDR2 is SYGVKD in the germline V gene. CDR3 length: 14 amino acids. DNA of the CDR3: TGTGCCATCGGACTAGCGGGGGCAACAGATACGCAGTATTTT. Encoded protein: CAIGLAGATDTQYF.

This chain uses TRBV28 with TRBJ1-1; no definite D call. From germline, CDR1 is MDHEN and CDR2 SYDVKM. V was trimmed by 8 bases and J by 5 bases, leaving 18 bases between them. The CDR3 sequence is 14 residues long. As DNA, the CDR3 is TGTGCCAGCTTTAAGGAGTCCGTCGCAACTGAAGCTTTCTTT. It yields the protein CASFKESVATEAFF. Together with reference TRBV28 and TRBJ1-1, the CDR3 gives the full variable domain: DVKVTQSSRYLVKRTGEKVFLECVQDMDHENMFWYRQDPGLGLRLIYFSYDVKMKEKGDIPEGYSVSREKKERFSLILESASTNQTSMYLCASFKESVATEAFFGQGTRLTVV.

The gene calls are TRBV4-1 and TRBJ1-2, with TRBD1 as a possible D gene (6 bases). Per the germline V gene, CDR1 is MGHRA and CDR2 is YSYEKL. Trimming cost V 2 bases and J 1 base, with 14 bases left between them. The CDR3 is 16 residues long. The CDR3 loop reads CASSQNNRDLNYGYTF. Written as DNA, the CDR3 is TGCGCCAGCAGCCAAAATAACAGGGATCTTAACTATGGCTACACCTTC.

V and J are TRBV14 and TRBJ2-3; D is unresolved. CDR3 size: 12 residues. The ends were cut back, 1 base at V and 8 bases at J, with 7 bases in the middle. Germline CDR1 is SGHDN and CDR2 is FVKESK. CDR3 in DNA: TGTGCCAGCAGCCAAGGTTCTGGTACGCAGTATTTT. Translation gives CASSQGSGTQYF.

The gene calls are TRBV20-1 and TRBJ2-1; D is tentatively TRBD1 or TRBD2 (5 bases each). CDR1 and CDR2 from the germline V gene are DFQATT and SNEGSKA (reference sequence). The CDR3 extends over 12 amino acids. This CDR3 is CSAGRGAAEQFF. Here the CDR3 DNA reads TGCAGCGCCGGAAGGGGAGCAGCTGAGCAGTTCTTC.

This clonotype appeared a few times. The rearrangement links TRBV7-2 to TRBJ2-4, with 11 bases lining up with TRBD1. The end of the DNA fits TRBJ2-5 better, so the J call may be wrong. Germline assignment: CDR1 SGHTA and CDR2 FQGNSA. This CDR3 has 15 residues. The DNA of the CDR3 is TGTGCCAGCAGCGTAGGACAGGGGGCTCAAGAGACCCAGTACTTC. Its protein product is CASSVGQGAQETQYF.

The chain has TRBV27 and TRBJ2-2; 11 positions agree with TRBD2. Germline V gene lookup returns CDR1 MNHEY and CDR2 SMNVEV (reference sequence). CDR3 length: 17 residues. Trimming cost V 5 bases and J 3 bases; bases outside gene matches: 8. The CDR3 DNA sequence: TGTGCCAGCAGTACTTCCGGGACTAGCGGTTACACCGGGGAGCTGTTTTTT. Protein sequence: CASSTSGTSGYTGELFF.

This sequence joins TRBV20-1 and TRBJ2-1, with D perhaps TRBD2 (6 bases). The V and J ends lost 1 base and 7 bases respectively, with 14 bases between them. Germline values: CDR1 DFQATT, CDR2 SNEGSKA (reference sequence). The CDR3 extends over 14 amino acids. The chain's CDR3 is CSARGRALLNEQFF. As DNA, the CDR3 is TGCAGTGCTAGAGGGAGGGCGCTTTTAAATGAGCAGTTCTTC.

V usage is TRBV4-2 and J usage is TRBJ1-2; the D is unclear. V dropped 0 bases and J dropped 4 bases, with 15 bases sitting between them. The length of the CDR3 is 16 residues. Germline V lookup: CDR1 LGHNA, CDR2 YNFKEQ. CDR3 protein: CASSQERTEPGYGYTF. In DNA form, the CDR3 reads TGTGCCAGCAGCCAAGAACGGACGGAGCCAGGCTATGGCTACACCTTC.

This clonotype turned up a few times. V gene TRBV19 combines with J gene TRBJ1-4; possibly TRBD1 for D (6 bases). Germline V CDR1 and CDR2: LNHDA, SQIVND (reference sequence). Trimming removed 5 bases from V and 8 bases from J, with 12 bases in between. The CDR3 sequence is 13 residues long. This CDR3 reads CASSPTGREKLFF. For the CDR3, the DNA is TGTGCCAGTAGTCCGACAGGACGCGAAAAACTGTTTTTT.

The chain employs TRBV9 and TRBJ2-3; 8 bases line up with TRBD1. Trimming took 0 bases from V and 9 from J; bases not matched to a gene: 3. This CDR3 has 13 residues. Germline V gene data show CDR1 as SGDLS and CDR2 as YYNGEE. Here the CDR3 DNA reads TGTGCCAGCAGCGTAGAGTCAGGGGGCACGCAGTATTTT. Its protein is CASSVESGGTQYF.

There are a few counts of this clonotype. The chain has TRBV30 and TRBJ2-5; 8 nucleotides line up with TRBD2. CDR1 GTSNPN and CDR2 SVGIG come from the germline V gene (reference sequence). CDR3 length equals 13 residues. J gave up 3 bases and V 1 base, and 1 base lay outside the gene matches. For the CDR3, the DNA is TGTGCCTGGAGTGCACTAGCGGAAGAGACCCAGTACTTC. Encoded protein: CAWSALAEETQYF.

The chain couples TRBV27 to TRBJ1-6; no reliable D call. V lost 4 bases to trimming and J lost 8 bases, with 15 bases between them. Looked up from germline, CDR1 is MNHEY and CDR2 is SMNVEV (reference sequence). The CDR3 covers 15 residues. CDR3 sequence (DNA): TGTGCCAGCAGTTCGCCGGGAGCCAACTATTCACCCCTCCACTTT. Amino acid sequence: CASSSPGANYSPLHF.

This clonotype was detected only a few times. The V call is TRBV7-9, the J call TRBJ2-5, with 7 positions matching TRBD2. Matching the DNA end better, TRBJ2-7 makes the J call doubtful. The germline V gene encodes CDR1 SEHNR and CDR2 FQNEAQ (reference sequence). This CDR3 is 12 amino acids long. CDR3 sequence reads: CASSTGGHEQYF. The CDR3 DNA reads as TGTGCCAGCAGCACGGGGGGTCACGAGCAGTACTTC.

Only one count was recorded for this clonotype. The chain has TRBV27 and TRBJ2-7; either TRBD1 or TRBD2 may fit D (5 bases each). V was cut by 2 bases and J by 4 bases, with 15 bases left in between. The CDR3 has 15 amino acids. Germline CDR1 is MNHEY and CDR2 is SMNVEV (reference sequence). The CDR3 DNA sequence: TGTGCCAGCAGTTTACGGGAAGAGGGGTTTTACGAGCAGTACTTC. Protein: CASSLREEGFYEQYF.

This rearrangement joins TRBV20-1 to TRBJ2-3, with unresolved D. This CDR3 has 11 residues. CDR1 and CDR2 from the germline V gene are DFQATT and SNEGSKA (reference sequence). Trimming left V 4 bases short and J 2 bases short, with 4 bases between. CDR3 nucleotides: TGCAGTGCTACCCTCACAGATACGCAGTATTTT. Translated, it gives CSATLTDTQYF.

This sequence joins TRBV24-1 and TRBJ2-1; TRBD2 might be the D (6 bases). Trimming stripped 3 bases from V and 6 bases from J, with 14 bases between. CDR1 and CDR2 from the germline V gene are KGHDR and SFDVKD. The CDR3 has 15 residues. The CDR3 region has the DNA TGTGCCACCAGTGATAGGAAGCTAGCGTCCAATGAGCAGTTCTTC. This gives the protein CATSDRKLASNEQFF.